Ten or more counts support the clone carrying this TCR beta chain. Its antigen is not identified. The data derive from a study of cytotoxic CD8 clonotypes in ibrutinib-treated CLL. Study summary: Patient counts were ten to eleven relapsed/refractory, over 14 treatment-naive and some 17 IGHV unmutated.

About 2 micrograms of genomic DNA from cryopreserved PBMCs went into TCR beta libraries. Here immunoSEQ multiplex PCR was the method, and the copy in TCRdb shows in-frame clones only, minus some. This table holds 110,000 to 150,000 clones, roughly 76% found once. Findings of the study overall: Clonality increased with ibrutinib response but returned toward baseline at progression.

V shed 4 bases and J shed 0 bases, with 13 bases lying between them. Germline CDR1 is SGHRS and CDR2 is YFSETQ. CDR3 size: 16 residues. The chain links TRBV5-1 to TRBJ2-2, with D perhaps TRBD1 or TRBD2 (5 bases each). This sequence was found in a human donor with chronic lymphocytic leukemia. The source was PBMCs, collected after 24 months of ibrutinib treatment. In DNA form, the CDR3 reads TGCGCCAGCAGCCTACGAGGGGCCCCGAACACCGGGGAGCTGTTTTTT. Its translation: CASSLRGAPNTGELFF.